The entry below describes one TCR beta chain. Its antigen remains unknown. Data came from immunoSEQ multiplex PCR; TCRdb stores just in-frame clones and leaves some out. The table has some 2,000,000 clones, roughly 95% seen once; the top ten hold more than 0.1%. V lost 5 bases to trimming and J lost 5 bases; unmatched junction nucleotides: 14. The germline V gene encodes CDR1 SGHAT and CDR2 FQNNGV. The CDR3 covers 16 residues. The sample comes from a study of shared clonotypes between healthy human individuals. On the study more broadly: Donors consisted of a couple of women and a few men between 18 and 49.

Study-wide findings and caveats: Researchers found naive subsets generally carried larger estimated richness than memory subsets. It was the non-shared clonotypes that had lower generation probabilities than clonotypes shared by all four donors.

Naive CD45RA+ and memory CD45RA-negative subsets were split from CD4+ cells. This chain links TRBV11-2 with TRBJ1-2, with 7 bases that match TRBD1. The sequence was collected from a man younger than 35 in good health. The sequenced material came from naive CD4+ T cells sorted from blood. The subset here: CD45RA+ positively selected. The CDR3 protein is CASSPSFDRARYGYTF. The CDR3 DNA reads as TGTGCCAGCAGCCCCTCTTTCGACAGGGCTCGGTATGGCTACACCTTC.